Each of the 20 T cell receptor beta chains below was sequenced from the same sample in a study of cytomegalovirus exposure and HLA in healthy donors (dated by TCRdb to the late 2010s). Library method: the immunoSEQ multiplex PCR assay. In TCRdb, the immuneACCESS table is reduced to in-frame sequences with V and J assigned. These tables do not hold every clone; where another copy was compared, an unresolved V gene accounts for under half, and the others remain unexplained. Across this sample there are 200,000 to 250,000 clones, with roughly 84% seen only once. 2% of the sample comes from the top ten. Material: PBMCs. The receptors were gathered from a young woman in good health and CMV-seropositive.

The chain has TRBV25-1 and TRBJ1-5; TRBD1 is a possible D gene (5 bases). Trimming stripped 0 bases from V and 0 bases from J, with 12 bases between. The CDR3 length is 17 residues. Looked up from germline, CDR1 is MGHDK and CDR2 is SYGVNS. CDR3 region: CASSEYKRTHSNQPQHF. CDR3 DNA sequence: TGTGCCAGCAGTGAATATAAGAGGACACATAGCAATCAGCCCCAGCATTTT.

V gene TRBV2 combines with J gene TRBJ2-1, with TRBD2 matching over 14 bases. With 0 bases clipped from V and 3 bases from J, the junction kept 7 bases outside the gene matches. This CDR3 has 19 amino acids. Germline V gives CDR1 SNHLY, CDR2 FYNNEI. CDR3 protein: CASSEAPGTSGSGYNEQFF. CDR3 in DNA: TGTGCCAGCAGTGAAGCTCCAGGGACTAGCGGGAGTGGCTACAATGAGCAGTTCTTC.

The chain uses TRBV18 and TRBJ2-7; 8 bases align to TRBD2. J gave up 6 bases and V 2 bases, and 9 bases lay outside the gene matches. Germline V gene lookup returns CDR1 KGHSH and CDR2 LQKENI. The CDR3 totals 15 residues. The CDR3 loop reads CASSPGAGGMVEQYF. The DNA for the CDR3 is TGTGCCAGCTCACCAGGGGCGGGAGGCATGGTCGAGCAGTACTTC.

The V gene is TRBV15, the J gene TRBJ1-3; D gene ambiguous. V was trimmed by 1 base and J by 0 bases, leaving 13 bases between them. The germline V gene has CDR1 LNHNV and CDR2 YYDKDF (reference sequence). The CDR3 is 17 residues long. The CDR3 region has the DNA TGTGCCACCAGCAGAGTATTTGGGAGAACCTCTGGAAACACCATATATTTT. This codes for CATSRVFGRTSGNTIYF.

The table lists this clone with a count of one. This chain connects TRBV4-1 to TRBJ2-7; maybe TRBD1 (6 bases). Germline CDR1 is MGHRA and CDR2 is YSYEKL. The CDR3 is 16 residues long. V was clipped by 4 bases and J by 2 bases, with 18 bases between them. The CDR3 loop reads CASSPLQGPNPYEQYF. Here the CDR3 DNA reads TGCGCCAGCAGCCCGCTACAGGGTCCCAACCCCTACGAGCAGTACTTC.

The chain employs TRBV6-5 and TRBJ1-1, with D uncertain. This CDR3 has 13 amino acids. Trimming pared 10 bases from V and 2 bases from J, leaving 14 bases between. Per the germline V gene, CDR1 is MNHEY and CDR2 is SVGAGI. This CDR3 reads CATTRGRNTEAFF. The CDR3, as DNA: TGTGCCACCACAAGAGGGCGCAACACTGAAGCTTTCTTT.

In this sample, this clone turned up a few times. V and J are TRBV28 and TRBJ1-2; weak D call: TRBD1 (5 bases). Per the germline V gene, CDR1 is MDHEN and CDR2 is SYDVKM. This CDR3 has 14 amino acids. The V and J ends lost 5 bases and 6 bases respectively, with 16 bases between them. The CDR3 sequence is CASSPPGEGNGYTF. CDR3 DNA sequence: TGTGCCAGCAGTCCCCCTGGGGAGGGGAATGGCTACACCTTC.

This clone was seen once. This sequence joins TRBV27 and TRBJ2-7; no definite D call. CDR1 is MNHEY, CDR2 SMNVEV, per germline (reference sequence). With 5 bases removed from V and 2 bases from J, the gap between germline ends came to 16 bases. There are 15 residues in the CDR3. Written as DNA, the CDR3 is TGTGCCAGCAGTGGTGGGCAGGTTCCAACCTACGAGCAGTACTTC. Translated: CASSGGQVPTYEQYF.

The chain employs TRBV13 and TRBJ2-3; D not resolved. CDR1 and CDR2 (germline): PRHDT, FYEKMQ (reference sequence). V was trimmed by 3 bases and J by 2 bases, leaving 6 bases between them. There are 13 residues in the CDR3. The CDR3 sequence is CASSFQHTDTQYF. The CDR3 bases are TGTGCCAGCAGCTTTCAACACACAGATACGCAGTATTTT.

The chain couples TRBV4-1 to TRBJ2-7; 8 bases match TRBD2. There are 17 residues in the CDR3. Trimming cost V 2 bases and J 4 bases; bases outside gene matches: 13. Germline V CDR1 and CDR2: MGHRA, YSYEKL. The chain's CDR3 is CASSQPSGGSAKYEQYF. DNA of the CDR3: TGCGCCAGCAGCCAACCCTCGGGGGGGTCGGCCAAATACGAGCAGTACTTC.

This clone was counted between two and nine times. The rearrangement links TRBV4-1 to TRBJ1-2; D gene ambiguous. Between the trimmed V and J ends, which lost 6 bases and 1 base, there was a span of 15 bases. This CDR3 contains 15 residues. The germline CDR1 and CDR2 sequences are MGHRA and YSYEKL. The CDR3, as DNA: TGCGCCAGCAGTCCTCTACTGGGGAGTAACTATGGCTACACCTTC. Encoded protein: CASSPLLGSNYGYTF.

CDR3 sequence: CASSRPEQGSSSYEQYF. The CDR3 DNA is TGTGCCAGCAGCCGACCAGAACAGGGTTCTAGCTCCTACGAGCAGTACTTC. The chain combines TRBV28 with TRBJ2-7; possible D gene TRBD1, 6 bases. With 6 bases removed from V and 0 bases from J, the gap between germline ends came to 21 bases. In germline, CDR1 is MDHEN, CDR2 SYDVKM. The CDR3 spans 17 residues.

This clone was counted a single time. Relative to the germline gene, one junction end is altered; a read error may explain this. The chain employs TRBV27 and TRBJ2-5; D is perhaps TRBD1 (5 bases). Germline CDR1 reads MNHEY; CDR2 reads SMNVEV (reference sequence). CDR3 size: 15 residues. The CDR3 reads CVSSLGQGFQETQYF. CDR3 DNA: TGTGTCAGCAGTTTGGGTCAGGGCTTCCAAGAGACCCAGTACTTC.

V and J are TRBV28 and TRBJ2-2, with a tentative D call TRBD1 (6 bases). The CDR3 totals 15 residues. V gave up 3 bases and J gave up 1 base, with 9 bases separating them. CDR1 is MDHEN, CDR2 SYDVKM, per germline. The CDR3 is CASSLAGENTGELFF. For the CDR3, the DNA is TGTGCCAGCAGTTTGGCAGGGGAGAACACCGGGGAGCTGTTTTTT.

This chain uses TRBV5-4 with TRBJ2-2; 8 bases map to TRBD2. The CDR3 has 16 amino acids. The ends lost 3 bases at V and 0 bases at J; junction bases unmatched: 4. CDR1 and CDR2 (germline): SGHNT, YYREEE (reference sequence). CDR3 region: CASSSIAGTNTGELFF. The CDR3 DNA follows: TGTGCCAGCAGCTCGATAGCGGGAACGAACACCGGGGAGCTGTTTTTT.

The chain links TRBV7-6 to TRBJ2-1; 7 nucleotides match TRBD2. After removal of 5 bases from V and 5 bases from J, the junction contained 9 bases not matched to a gene. Germline V CDR1 and CDR2: SGHVS, FNYEAQ. The CDR3 consists of 15 residues. As DNA, the CDR3 is TGTGCCAGCAGCCCTCGACTAGCAGTCAACAATGAGCAGTTCTTC. This encodes CASSPRLAVNNEQFF.

The rearrangement links TRBV2 to TRBJ2-7, with TRBD1 matching 7 bases. The germline CDR1 and CDR2 sequences are SNHLY and FYNNEI. Trimming removed 7 bases from V and 0 bases from J; junction bases left unmatched: 18. CDR3 length equals 18 residues. CDR3 in amino acids: CASISRTTGTASSYEQYF. CDR3 nucleotides: TGTGCCAGCATCTCAAGGACCACCGGGACAGCCAGCTCCTACGAGCAGTACTTC.

The rearrangement links TRBV6-5 to TRBJ1-5; unclear D gene. With 5 bases removed from V and 4 bases from J, the gap between germline ends came to 12 bases. CDR3 length: 14 residues. Germline values: CDR1 MNHEY, CDR2 SVGAGI. CDR3 nucleotides: TGTGCCAGCAGTCCCCTGTCCACAAATCAGCCCCAGCATTTT. Translated, it gives CASSPLSTNQPQHF.

The V gene is TRBV11-2, the J gene TRBJ2-2; 16 bases fit TRBD2. Germline CDR1 and CDR2: SGHAT and FQNNGV. Trimming removed 4 bases from V and 6 bases from J; junction bases left unmatched: 11. The CDR3 loop spans 19 amino acids. The CDR3 coding sequence is TGTGCCAGCAGCTCGACCCCGGGACTAGCGGGAGGGCCCCCCGGGGAGCTGTTTTTT. This gives the protein CASSSTPGLAGGPPGELFF.

This sequence joins TRBV28 and TRBJ2-7, with D perhaps matching TRBD1 (5 bases). V was shortened by 7 bases and J by 2 bases, with 15 bases between the two germline ends. Germline CDR1 MDHEN, CDR2 SYDVKM. This CDR3 region has 14 residues. Here the CDR3 reads CASTQHRQTYEQYF. The CDR3 DNA follows: TGTGCCAGCACCCAGCACCGACAGACCTACGAGCAGTACTTC.